This T cell receptor (beta chain) was obtained from a study of blood T cells in healthy people across ages. Then a second PCR, running roughly 7 to 11 cycles, was carried out with a sample-barcoded 5' primer and a J-beta primer mix. The authors tagged each cDNA molecule using a template-switch adaptor with 12 random nucleotides. Every individual sample yielded 2.5 million or more paired-end reads (each containing CDR3). TCRdb reprocessed the 5' RACE reads via MiXCR and lists one record per CDR3 protein. The table lists 1.5 million to 2 million distinct CDR3 sequences, 28% of them singletons. Trimming took 6 bases from V and 8 from J, leaving 16 bases between them. This CDR3 is 13 amino acids long.

Sequencing was performed on blood. This sequence was found in a woman in her thirties in good health. The rearrangement uses TRBV12-3 or TRBV12-4 and TRBJ1-2; no firm D call. The CDR3 DNA follows: TGTGCCAGCAGACCGGGCCTTCCGGGGGGCTACACCTTC. Translated, it gives CASRPGLPGGYTF.